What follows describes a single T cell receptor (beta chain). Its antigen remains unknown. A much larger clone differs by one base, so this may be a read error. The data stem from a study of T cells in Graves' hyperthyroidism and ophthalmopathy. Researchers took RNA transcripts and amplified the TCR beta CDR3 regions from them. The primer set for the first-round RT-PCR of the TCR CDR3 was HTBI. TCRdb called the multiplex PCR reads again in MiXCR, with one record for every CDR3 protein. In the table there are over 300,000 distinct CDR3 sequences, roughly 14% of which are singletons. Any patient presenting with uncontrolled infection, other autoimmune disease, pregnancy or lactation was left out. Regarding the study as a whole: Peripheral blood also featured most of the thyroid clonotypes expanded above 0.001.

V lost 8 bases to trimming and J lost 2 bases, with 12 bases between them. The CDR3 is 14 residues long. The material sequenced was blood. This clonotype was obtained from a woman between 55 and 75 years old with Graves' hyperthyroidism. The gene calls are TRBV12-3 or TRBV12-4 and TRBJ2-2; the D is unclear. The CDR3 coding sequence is TGTGCCAGCCTAGAAGATGGTAACACCGGGGAGCTGTTTTTT. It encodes CASLEDGNTGELFF.